The 20 T cell receptor beta chains in this list originate from one sample, sequenced in a study of cytotoxic CD8 clonotypes in ibrutinib-treated CLL. Profiling relied on immunoSEQ multiplex PCR, and the TCRdb table lists in-frame clones only, not all of them. Among approximately 280,000 clones listed, about 72% were seen once. Sequences were derived from PBMCs, sampled at disease progression, from a patient treated with ibrutinib. Receptors were obtained from a human donor with chronic lymphocytic leukemia.

This clone has just a few counts. The gene calls are TRBV29-1 and TRBJ1-2; tentatively, D is TRBD1 (6 bases). The CDR3 length is 13 residues. V was trimmed by 3 bases and J by 1 base, leaving 9 bases between them. In germline, CDR1 is SQVTM, CDR2 ANQGSEA. The CDR3 sequence is CSVDSGVNYGYTF. The DNA of the CDR3 is TGCAGCGTTGATTCAGGGGTTAACTATGGCTACACCTTC.

The table lists this clone with a few counts. V is TRBV2 and J is TRBJ1-4; maybe TRBD1 (6 bases). Trimming took off 0 bases at V and 11 bases at J, with 13 bases between the two ends. The CDR3 loop spans 14 amino acids. Germline V CDR1 and CDR2: SNHLY, FYNNEI. The CDR3 is CASSEAMGGEKLFF. The CDR3 DNA follows: TGTGCCAGCAGTGAAGCCATGGGGGGCGAGAAACTGTTTTTT.

The chain is built from TRBV21-1 and TRBJ2-6; the table gives TRBD2 as D, unverified against the DNA. TRBV21-1 is tagged as a pseudogene. The length of the CDR3 is 16 residues. The CDR3 coding sequence is TGTGCCAGCACCCGGGACTCAGACTCTGGGGCCAACGTCCTGACTTTC. It specifies CASTRDSDSGANVLTF.

This clone was recorded once. The chain recombines TRBV19 with TRBJ2-2; TRBD1 or TRBD2 may be the D gene (5 bases each). The CDR3 runs 13 residues. V shed 5 bases and J shed 7 bases, with 11 bases lying between them. Germline V gene data show CDR1 as LNHDA and CDR2 as SQIVND (reference sequence). The CDR3 coding sequence is TGTGCCAGTAGTGCCTCGGGGCACGGGGAGCTGTTTTTT. It codes for CASSASGHGELFF.

CDR3 in DNA: TGTGCCAGCAGCTCGTCCGGGCATAGCAATCAGCCCCAGCATTTT. Amino acids: CASSSSGHSNQPQHF. The gene calls are TRBV7-2 and TRBJ1-5; D is undetermined. CDR3 size: 15 residues. The germline V gene encodes CDR1 SGHTA and CDR2 FQGNSA. V was shortened by 4 bases and J by 0 bases, with 10 bases between the two germline ends.

The gene calls are TRBV5-3 and TRBJ2-7, with a possible D match to TRBD2 (6 bases). TRBV5-3 is classed as an ORF, of uncertain function. CDR3 length: 13 residues. V was trimmed by 6 bases and J by 7 bases, leaving 17 bases between them. CDR3 DNA: TGTGCCAGAATATCTAGGCGGGAACCGGAGCAGTACTTC. It codes for CARISRREPEQYF.

The chain employs TRBV18 and TRBJ1-5; 7 bases agree with TRBD1. The CDR3 covers 15 residues. Per germline, CDR1 KGHSH and CDR2 LQKENI. V was pared by 1 base and J by 6 bases, with 6 bases of the junction left unmatched. The CDR3 DNA reads TGTGCCAGCTCACCACTGACAGGGCTGGGTCAGCCCCAGCATTTT. Translated, it gives CASSPLTGLGQPQHF.

In its sample, this clone was seen once. The chain combines TRBV2 with TRBJ1-2; 8 nucleotides line up with TRBD1. After removal of 7 bases from V and 0 bases from J, the junction contained 7 bases not matched to a gene. CDR1 SNHLY and CDR2 FYNNEI come from the germline V gene. This CDR3 spans 15 amino acids. DNA for the CDR3: TGTGCCAGCACCGCCACAGGGGGAGCTAACTATGGCTACACCTTC. This translates into CASTATGGANYGYTF.

V gene TRBV7-2 combines with J gene TRBJ1-5, with a tentative D call TRBD1 (6 bases). The CDR3 runs 14 residues. Looked up from germline, CDR1 is SGHTA and CDR2 is FQGNSA. V lost 5 bases and J 4 bases, leaving 12 bases between the germline ends. CDR3 sequence (DNA): TGTGCCAGCAGCCCCGGGACAATGAATCAGCCCCAGCATTTT. Translated: CASSPGTMNQPQHF.

CDR3 bases: TGCAGCGTTTTGGGTAAGGGAGGATACAATGAGCAGTTCTTC. Encoded protein: CSVLGKGGYNEQFF. The chain has TRBV29-1 and TRBJ2-1; the D gene is possibly TRBD2 (6 bases). Trimming took off 5 bases at V and 4 bases at J, with 15 bases between the two ends. CDR1 is SQVTM, CDR2 ANQGSEA, per germline. The CDR3 has 14 amino acids.

V and J are TRBV2 and TRBJ2-5; 7 positions match TRBD2. The CDR3 runs to 13 residues. In germline, CDR1 is SNHLY, CDR2 FYNNEI. The ends lost 3 bases at V and 4 bases at J; junction bases unmatched: 2. The DNA of the CDR3 is TGTGCCAGCAGTGAGCGGGGGAGAGAGACCCAGTACTTC. Its translation is CASSERGRETQYF.

This chain links TRBV5-5 with TRBJ2-1; D uncertain. Germline lookup yields CDR1 SGHKS and CDR2 YYEKEE (reference sequence). Trimming removed 0 bases at V and 7 bases at J, with 5 bases between. The CDR3 spans 12 residues. DNA for the CDR3: TGTGCCAGCAGCTTGGGGCATAATGAGCAGTTCTTC. Translating gives CASSLGHNEQFF.

The CDR3 sequence: CASSYSSGANVLTF. DNA for the CDR3: TGTGCCAGCAGTTACAGCTCTGGGGCCAACGTCCTGACTTTC. The chain employs TRBV2 and TRBJ2-6; no definite D call. There are 14 residues in the CDR3. The V gene lost 5 bases and the J gene lost 0 bases, with 5 bases spanning the gap. Per germline, CDR1 SNHLY and CDR2 FYNNEI.

V usage is TRBV19 and J usage is TRBJ1-2, with a possible D match to TRBD1 (5 bases). Germline V CDR1 and CDR2: LNHDA, SQIVND (reference sequence). The CDR3 loop spans 12 amino acids. V lost 3 bases, J lost 8 bases, and 10 bases lay in between. CDR3 sequence: CASSILGRGYTF. The DNA of the CDR3 is TGTGCCAGTAGTATTTTGGGGCGCGGCTACACCTTC.

The J gene is TRBJ1-5, the V gene TRBV5-1, with 8 bases that match TRBD1. The V and J ends lost 4 bases and 6 bases, in that order; junction bases with no gene match: 6. This CDR3 comprises 14 residues. Per germline, CDR1 SGHRS and CDR2 YFSETQ. Here the CDR3 DNA reads TGCGCCAGCAGCGACCAGGGGGCGGGTCAGCCCCAGCATTTT. It encodes CASSDQGAGQPQHF.

This chain connects TRBV2 to TRBJ2-3; D call uncertain. The germline V and J ends were trimmed by 8 bases and 2 bases, with 5 bases remaining between them. The CDR3 sequence is 11 residues long. Germline-derived CDR1 and CDR2 are SNHLY and FYNNEI. CDR3 loop: CASGVTDTQYF. The CDR3 nucleotides are TGTGCCAGCGGAGTCACAGATACGCAGTATTTT.

This chain links TRBV5-1 with TRBJ2-7; 7 nucleotides match TRBD1. Looked up from germline, CDR1 is SGHRS and CDR2 is YFSETQ. The CDR3 is made up of 15 amino acids. Unmatched junction bases numbered 11, after V lost 4 bases and J lost 4 bases. CDR3: CASSPDRPRVYEQYF. The DNA of the CDR3 is TGCGCCAGCAGCCCGGACAGGCCCAGAGTATACGAGCAGTACTTC.

The chain recombines TRBV27 with TRBJ1-2; 7 bases match TRBD1. With V trimmed by 6 bases and J by 4 bases, 8 bases remained unmatched. CDR1 and CDR2 (germline): MNHEY, SMNVEV (reference sequence). The CDR3 has 14 residues. CDR3 nucleotide sequence: TGTGCCAGCAGACGGACAGGAACTCTCTATGGCTACACCTTC. Translation: CASRRTGTLYGYTF.

J is TRBJ2-7 and V is TRBV10-2, with 9 bases that match TRBD2. Germline V lookup: CDR1 WSHSY, CDR2 SAAADI. This CDR3 has 14 amino acids. Trimming cost V 6 bases and J 3 bases; bases outside gene matches: 6. CDR3 bases: TGCGCCAGCAGCACCGGGACTAGCCACTACGAGCAGTACTTC. Amino acid sequence: CASSTGTSHYEQYF.

Only a few counts were recorded for this clone. The chain joins TRBV7-3 to TRBJ1-2, with 8 nucleotides matching TRBD1. Per the germline V gene, CDR1 is SGHTA and CDR2 is FQGTGA. With V trimmed by 1 base and J by 8 bases, 6 bases remained unmatched. This CDR3 comprises 14 residues. CDR3 sequence reads: CASSLNAGGRGYTF. In DNA form, the CDR3 reads TGTGCCAGCAGCTTAAATGCAGGGGGCAGAGGCTACACCTTC.